The following is a T cell receptor (beta chain) sequence with its context. What it binds is unknown. The J segment lost 0 bases and the V segment lost 4 bases, leaving 9 bases of the junction unmatched. CDR1 is MDHEN and CDR2 is SYDVKM in the germline V gene. The CDR3 covers 17 residues. Sequencing used immunoSEQ version 4 in survey mode. Using immunoSEQ multiplex PCR, the repertoire was profiled, and TCRdb retains in-frame clones only, with some absent. In the table there are about 30,000 clones, roughly 70% of which are singletons. This sample is drawn from a study of persistence of HIV-infected CD4 T cells. Cells were stimulated with overlapping HIV-1 Gag 15-mer peptides. Sorting of responding CD4+ T cells relied on upregulated CD40 ligand together with CD69.

The sequenced sample was CD4+ T cells sorted from PBMCs after roughly 18-hour stimulation, obtained from a patient who received antiretroviral therapy. The receptor was isolated from an adult man with HIV who was CMV-seropositive. This chain connects TRBV28 to TRBJ1-3, with 7 positions matching TRBD1. The CDR3 sequence: CASSSPGQGDSGNTIYF. Here the CDR3 DNA reads TGTGCCAGCAGTTCCCCGGGCCAGGGGGACTCTGGAAACACCATATATTTT.